This T cell receptor beta chain was sequenced in a study of identical twins. TCRdb passed the 5' RACE reads through MiXCR, listing each CDR3 protein once. The sample consists of under 400,000 distinct CDR3 sequences, around 9.7% of them appearing once. This CDR3 comprises 18 residues. The V end lost 4 bases, the J end lost 6 bases, and 24 bases lay between the germline ends. Germline CDR1 and CDR2: MDHEN and SYDVKM. This chain uses TRBV28 with TRBJ2-2; D may be TRBD2 (6 bases). This clonotype was obtained from a woman in her forties or fifties in good health. Source material: naive T cells sorted from blood. CDR3 DNA sequence: TGTGCCAGCAGTTCCCTCCGGAGGGACGGAGTAGAACCCGGGGAGCTGTTTTTT. Translation gives CASSSLRRDGVEPGELFF.